The source of this TCR beta chain is a study of T cells after yellow fever vaccination. Template switching with 5'RACE generated the TCR cDNA and added a universal primer site and UMIs. TCRdb analysed the 5' RACE reads with MiXCR anew, one entry per CDR3 protein. The sample has more than 350,000 distinct CDR3 sequences; around 10% are singletons. Germline CDR1 MNHEY, CDR2 SVGAGI. Trimming at V came to 4 bases and at J to 1 base, leaving 6 bases not matched to a gene. The CDR3 is 16 residues long. This clonotype was sampled from a man aged 18 to 35 who received the YFV17D yellow fever vaccine. The genes are TRBV6-5 and TRBJ2-1, with 8 bases lining up with TRBD2. The sample in question was PBMCs, obtained on the day of the first yellow fever vaccination. The CDR3 spells CASSLTGGASYNEQFF. The CDR3 DNA sequence: TGTGCCAGCAGTTTAACCGGGGGGGCGTCCTACAATGAGCAGTTCTTC.